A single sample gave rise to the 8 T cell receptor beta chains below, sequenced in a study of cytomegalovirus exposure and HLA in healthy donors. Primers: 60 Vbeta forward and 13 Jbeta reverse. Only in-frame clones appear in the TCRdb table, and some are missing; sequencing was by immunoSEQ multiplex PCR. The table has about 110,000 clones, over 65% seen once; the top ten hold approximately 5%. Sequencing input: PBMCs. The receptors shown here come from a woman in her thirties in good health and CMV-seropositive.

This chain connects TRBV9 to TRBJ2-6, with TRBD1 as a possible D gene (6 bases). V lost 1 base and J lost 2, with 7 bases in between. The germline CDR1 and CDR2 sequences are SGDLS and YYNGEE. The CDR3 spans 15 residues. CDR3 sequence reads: CASSVQGTGANVLTF. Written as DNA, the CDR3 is TGTGCCAGCAGCGTACAGGGGACTGGGGCCAACGTCCTGACTTTC.

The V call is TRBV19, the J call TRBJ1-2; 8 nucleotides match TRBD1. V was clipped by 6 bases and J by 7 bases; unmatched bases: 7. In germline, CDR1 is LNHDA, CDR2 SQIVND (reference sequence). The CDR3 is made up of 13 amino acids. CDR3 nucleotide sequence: TGTGCCAGTAGCACAGACAGGGGATCTGGCTACACCTTC. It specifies CASSTDRGSGYTF.

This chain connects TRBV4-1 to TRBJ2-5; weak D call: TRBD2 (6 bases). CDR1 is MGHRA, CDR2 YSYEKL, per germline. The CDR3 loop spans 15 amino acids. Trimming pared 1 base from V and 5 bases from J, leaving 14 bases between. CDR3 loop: CASSQGAGPSETQYF. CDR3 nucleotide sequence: TGCGCCAGCAGCCAAGGAGCGGGCCCCAGCGAGACCCAGTACTTC.

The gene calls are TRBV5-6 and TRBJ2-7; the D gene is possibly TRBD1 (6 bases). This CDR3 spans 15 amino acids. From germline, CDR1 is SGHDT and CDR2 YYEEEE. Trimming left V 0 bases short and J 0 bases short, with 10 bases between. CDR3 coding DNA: TGTGCCAGCAGCTTGGAACAGGGAATCTCCTACGAGCAGTACTTC. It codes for CASSLEQGISYEQYF.

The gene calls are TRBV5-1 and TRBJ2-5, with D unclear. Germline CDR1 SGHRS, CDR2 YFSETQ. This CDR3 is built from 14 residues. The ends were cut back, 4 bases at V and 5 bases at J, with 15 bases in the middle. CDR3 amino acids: CASSPVFGEETQYF. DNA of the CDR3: TGCGCCAGCAGCCCAGTTTTCGGAGAGGAGACCCAGTACTTC.

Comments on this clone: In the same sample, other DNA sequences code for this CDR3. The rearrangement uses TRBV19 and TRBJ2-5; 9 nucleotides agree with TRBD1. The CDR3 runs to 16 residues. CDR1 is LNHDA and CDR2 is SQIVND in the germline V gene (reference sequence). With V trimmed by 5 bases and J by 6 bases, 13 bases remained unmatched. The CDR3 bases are TGTGCCAGTAGTTTCCTTCCGGGACAGGGTTTACAGACCCAGTACTTC. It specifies CASSFLPGQGLQTQYF. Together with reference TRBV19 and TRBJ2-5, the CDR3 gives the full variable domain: DGGITQSPKYLFRKEGQNVTLSCEQNLNHDAMYWYRQDPGQGLRLIYYSQIVNDFQKGDIAEGYSVSREKKESFPLTVTSAQKNPTAFYLCASSFLPGQGLQTQYFGPGTRLLVL.

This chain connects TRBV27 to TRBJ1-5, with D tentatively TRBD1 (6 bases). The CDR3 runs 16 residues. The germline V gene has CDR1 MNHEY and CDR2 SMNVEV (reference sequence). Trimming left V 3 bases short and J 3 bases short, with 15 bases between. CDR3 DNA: TGTGCCAGCAGTTTTTTTTTCAGGACAGACAATCAGCCCCAGCATTTT. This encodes CASSFFFRTDNQPQHF.

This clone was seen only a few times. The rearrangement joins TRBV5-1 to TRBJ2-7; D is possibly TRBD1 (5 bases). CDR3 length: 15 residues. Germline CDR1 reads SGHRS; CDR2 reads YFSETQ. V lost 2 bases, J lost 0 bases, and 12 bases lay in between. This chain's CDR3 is CASSFDSLSSYEQYF. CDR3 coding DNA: TGCGCCAGCAGCTTTGACAGTCTGAGCTCCTACGAGCAGTACTTC. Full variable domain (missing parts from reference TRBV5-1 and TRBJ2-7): KAGVTQTPRYLIKTRGQQVTLSCSPISGHRSVSWYQQTPGQGLQFLFEYFSETQRNKGNFPGRFSGRQFSNSRSEMNVSTLELGDSALYLCASSFDSLSSYEQYFGPGTRLTVT.